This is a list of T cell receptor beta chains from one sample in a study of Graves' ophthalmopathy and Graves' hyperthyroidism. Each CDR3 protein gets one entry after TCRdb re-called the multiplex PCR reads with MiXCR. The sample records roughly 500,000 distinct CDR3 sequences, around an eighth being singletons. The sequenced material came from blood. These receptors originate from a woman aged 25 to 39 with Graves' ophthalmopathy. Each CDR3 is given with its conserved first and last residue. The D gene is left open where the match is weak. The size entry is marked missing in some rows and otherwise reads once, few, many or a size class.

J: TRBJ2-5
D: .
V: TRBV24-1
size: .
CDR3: CATSGYGGWGETQYF
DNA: TGTGCCACCAGTGGGTACGGGGGTTGGGGGGAGACCCAGTACTTC

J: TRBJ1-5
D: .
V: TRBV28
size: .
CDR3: CASRPGFNQPQHF
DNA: TGTGCCAGCCGTCCGGGTTTCAATCAGCCCCAGCATTTT

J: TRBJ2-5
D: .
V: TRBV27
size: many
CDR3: CASSLSITYGETQYF
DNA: TGTGCCAGCAGTTTATCTATCACCTACGGGGAGACCCAGTACTTC

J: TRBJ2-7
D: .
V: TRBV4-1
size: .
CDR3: CASSQVGVPRYF
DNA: TGCGCCAGCAGCCAGGTGGGAGTTCCGCGGTACTTC

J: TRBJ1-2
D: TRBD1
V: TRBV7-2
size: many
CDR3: CASSRKGQGNGYTF
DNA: TGTGCCAGCAGCCGTAAGGGACAGGGAAATGGCTACACCTTC

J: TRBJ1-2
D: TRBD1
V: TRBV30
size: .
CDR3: CAWSGTGYGYTF
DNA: TGTGCCTGGAGTGGGACAGGGTATGGCTACACCTTC

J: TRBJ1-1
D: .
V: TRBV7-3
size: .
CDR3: CASSFRPGPMNTEAFF
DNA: TGTGCCAGCAGCTTCCGGCCGGGGCCTATGAACACTGAAGCTTTCTTT

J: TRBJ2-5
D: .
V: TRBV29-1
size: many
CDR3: CSVKDRRETQYF
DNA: TGCAGCGTTAAGGACCGTAGGGAGACCCAGTACTTC

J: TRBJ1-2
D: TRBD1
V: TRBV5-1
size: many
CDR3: CASSLGGQGTLSGYGYTF
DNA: TGCGCCAGCAGCTTGGGAGGACAGGGGACCCTTTCGGGATATGGCTACACCTTC

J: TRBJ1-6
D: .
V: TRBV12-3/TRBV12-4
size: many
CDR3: CASSSGGRSPLHF
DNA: TGTGCCAGCAGTTCCGGGGGTCGGTCACCCCTCCACTTT

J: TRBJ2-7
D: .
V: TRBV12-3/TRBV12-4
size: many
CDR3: CASSLGGGQYF
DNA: TGTGCCAGCAGTCTAGGGGGGGGGCAGTACTTC

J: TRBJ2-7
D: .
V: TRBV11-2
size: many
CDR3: CASSLRKGGYEQYF
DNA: TGTGCCAGCAGCTTAAGAAAAGGGGGCTACGAGCAGTACTTC

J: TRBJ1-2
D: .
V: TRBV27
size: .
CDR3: CASSLSRTAYGYSF
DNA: TGTGCCAGCAGTTTGTCAAGGACAGCTTATGGCTACAGCTTC

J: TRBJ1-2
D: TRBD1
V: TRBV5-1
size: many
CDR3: CASSLVGTANYGYTF
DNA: TGCGCCAGCAGCTTGGTGGGGACAGCAAACTATGGCTACACCTTC

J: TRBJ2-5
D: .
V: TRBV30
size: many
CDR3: CASSPGPETQYF
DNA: TGTGCCTCCAGCCCGGGCCCGGAGACCCAGTACTTC

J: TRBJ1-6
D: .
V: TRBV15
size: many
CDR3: CATSRAGTNSPLHF
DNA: TGTGCCACCAGCAGAGCAGGGACGAATTCACCCCTCCACTTT

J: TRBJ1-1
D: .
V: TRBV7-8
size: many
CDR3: CASSLAVANTEAFF
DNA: TGTGCCAGCAGCTTAGCCGTCGCCAACACTGAAGCTTTCTTT

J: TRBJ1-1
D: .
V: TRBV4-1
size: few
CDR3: CASSQAQGGAFF
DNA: TGCGCCAGCAGCCAAGCTCAAGGGGGAGCTTTCTTT

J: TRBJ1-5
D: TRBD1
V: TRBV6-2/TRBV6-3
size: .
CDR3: CASGTGNSNQPQHF
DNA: TGTGCCAGCGGGACAGGGAATAGCAATCAGCCCCAGCATTTT

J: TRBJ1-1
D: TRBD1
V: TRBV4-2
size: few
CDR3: CASSTPGQGLAAFF
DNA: TGTGCCAGCAGCACGCCGGGACAGGGGCTCGCAGCTTTCTTT

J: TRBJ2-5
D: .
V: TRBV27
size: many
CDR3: CASSYSGNMETQYF
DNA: TGTGCCAGCAGCTATTCCGGGAACATGGAGACCCAGTACTTC